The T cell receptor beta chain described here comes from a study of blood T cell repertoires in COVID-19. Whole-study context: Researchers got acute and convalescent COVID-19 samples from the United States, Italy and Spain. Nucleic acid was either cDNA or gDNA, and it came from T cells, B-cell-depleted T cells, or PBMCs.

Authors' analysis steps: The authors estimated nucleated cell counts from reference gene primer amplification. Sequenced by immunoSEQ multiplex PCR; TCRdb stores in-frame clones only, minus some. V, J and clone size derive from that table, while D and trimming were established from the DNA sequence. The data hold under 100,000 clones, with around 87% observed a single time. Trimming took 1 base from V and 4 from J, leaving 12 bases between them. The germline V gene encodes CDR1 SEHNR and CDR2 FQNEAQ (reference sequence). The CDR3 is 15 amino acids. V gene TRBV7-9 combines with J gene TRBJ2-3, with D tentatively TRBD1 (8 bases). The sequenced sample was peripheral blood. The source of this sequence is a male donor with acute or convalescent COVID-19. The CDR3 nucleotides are TGTGCCAGCAGCTTAGACAGGGGGGGACCAGATACGCAGTATTTT. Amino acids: CASSLDRGGPDTQYF.